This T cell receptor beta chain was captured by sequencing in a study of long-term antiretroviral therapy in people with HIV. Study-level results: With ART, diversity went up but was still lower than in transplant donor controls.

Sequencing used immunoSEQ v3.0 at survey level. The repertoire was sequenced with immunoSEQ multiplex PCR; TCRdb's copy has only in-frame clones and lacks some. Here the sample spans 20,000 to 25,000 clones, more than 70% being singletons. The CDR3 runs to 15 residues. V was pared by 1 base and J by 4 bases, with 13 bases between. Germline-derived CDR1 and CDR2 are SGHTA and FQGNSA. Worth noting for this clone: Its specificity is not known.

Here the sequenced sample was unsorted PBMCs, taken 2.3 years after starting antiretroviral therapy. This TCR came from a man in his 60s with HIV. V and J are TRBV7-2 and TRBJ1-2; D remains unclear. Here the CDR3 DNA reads TGTGCCAGCAGCTTAGGCTGGGAAGGGATCTATGGCTACACCTTC. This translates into CASSLGWEGIYGYTF.